The rows below give T cell receptor beta chains drawn from one sample of a study of read filtering for tumor transcriptome and immune sequencing. TCRdb independently ran MiXCR on the reads; one entry per CDR3 protein. Of around 40,000 distinct CDR3 sequences listed, roughly 13% are singletons. Sequenced input: a population of CD138-negative cells sorted from bone marrow. These receptors were obtained from a donor over 35 with multiple myeloma. Each CDR3 is given with its conserved first and last residue. Each record gives: V gene, clone size, J gene, D gene, CDR3 protein, CDR3 DNA. D genes are given only for firm matches. The size field is filled for only some rows; it gives once, few, many or a size class.

TRBV20-1,.,TRBJ2-1,TRBD2,CSAHPGLAVNEQLF,TGCAGTGCCCACCCGGGGCTAGCGGTCAATGAGCAGCTCTTC
TRBV23-1,many,TRBJ2-3,.,CASSQSNCGLTDTQYF,TGCGCCAGCAGTCAATCGAACTGCGGTCTAACAGATACGCAGTATTTT
TRBV5-1,many,TRBJ2-1,TRBD2,CASSPGLAGGALNEQFF,TGCGCCAGCAGCCCGGGACTAGCGGGAGGGGCTTTAAATGAGCAGTTCTTC
TRBV19,many,TRBJ2-7,.,CASSPGTHEQYF,TGTGCCAGTAGTCCGGGGACCCACGAGCAGTACTTC
TRBV7-2,few,TRBJ1-1,.,CASSLVGWNTEAFF,TGTGCCAGCAGCTTAGTAGGATGGAACACTGAAGCTTTCTTT
TRBV20-1,many,TRBJ1-4,.,CSAITGFATNEKLFF,TGCAGTGCTATAACAGGGTTTGCAACTAATGAAAAACTGTTTTTT
TRBV12-3/TRBV12-4,.,TRBJ2-2,.,CASSLGTQTGELFF,TGTGCCAGCAGTTTAGGGACGCAAACCGGGGAGCTGTTTTTT
TRBV20-1,few,TRBJ2-1,TRBD2,CSAPPGLAGYNEQFF,TGCAGTGCTCCCCCGGGACTAGCGGGGTACAATGAGCAGTTCTTC
TRBV20-1,many,TRBJ1-2,.,CSARARGGGYTF,TGCAGTGCTAGAGCCAGGGGAGGAGGCTACACCTTC
TRBV5-1,many,TRBJ2-1,.,CASSLGRLSYNEQFF,TGCGCCAGCAGCTTGGGGCGACTTTCCTACAATGAGCAGTTCTTC
TRBV20-1,.,TRBJ2-7,TRBD1,CSARETTGGKDEQYF,TGCAGTGCTAGAGAGACGACAGGGGGCAAGGACGAGCAGTACTTC
TRBV30,many,TRBJ1-5,TRBD1,CAWSPPTGGMEQPQHF,TGTGCCTGGAGTCCCCCGACAGGGGGCATGGAACAGCCCCAGCATTTT
TRBV20-1,many,TRBJ1-2,.,CSARVPGGGYTF,TGCAGTGCTAGAGTCCCAGGAGGGGGCTACACCTTC
TRBV7-2,many,TRBJ1-1,TRBD1,CASSLNAGGGTEAFF,TGTGCCAGCAGCTTGAACGCAGGGGGAGGCACTGAAGCTTTCTTT
TRBV9,many,TRBJ2-1,.,CASSVDGWTAYNEQFF,TGTGCCAGCAGCGTAGATGGTTGGACGGCCTACAATGAGCAGTTCTTC
TRBV28,many,TRBJ2-2,.,CASSLGVSKRIGELFF,TGTGCCAGCAGTTTAGGGGTTTCCAAGAGGATCGGGGAGCTGTTTTTT
TRBV6-6,few,TRBJ2-3,TRBD2,CASSLSGATDTQYF,TGTGCCAGCAGCCTCAGCGGGGCCACAGATACGCAGTATTTT
TRBV11-1,.,TRBJ1-4,TRBD1,CASSSDRGGEKLFF,TGTGCCAGCAGCTCGGACAGGGGAGGTGAAAAACTGTTTTTT
TRBV29-1,many,TRBJ2-7,TRBD1,CSVAVGTGSYEQYF,TGCAGCGTCGCAGTAGGGACAGGGTCCTACGAGCAGTACTTC